This T cell receptor beta chain was recorded in a study of graft-versus-host responses after intestinal transplantation. Study-level information: Recipients had transplants, and these were multivisceral, liver-intestinal, or isolated intestinal.

Some clones are missing from TCRdb's copy, which holds only in-frame ones; the method was immunoSEQ multiplex PCR. The sample lists about 43,000 clones; over 85% were seen once. The CDR3 is made up of 16 amino acids. The germline V gene encodes CDR1 SGHTA and CDR2 FQGTGA. V gave up 2 bases and J gave up 2 bases; unmatched junction bases: 3. The specimen was PBMCs, collected more than 310 days after intestinal transplant. The sequence was obtained from a human patient who received an intestinal transplant, so some T cells may come from the graft donor. The J gene is TRBJ2-3, the V gene TRBV7-3; TRBD1 agrees at 11 bases. CDR3 DNA sequence: TGTGCCAGCAGCTTAGGGACAGGGGGTCTCACAGATACGCAGTATTTT. Translation: CASSLGTGGLTDTQYF.